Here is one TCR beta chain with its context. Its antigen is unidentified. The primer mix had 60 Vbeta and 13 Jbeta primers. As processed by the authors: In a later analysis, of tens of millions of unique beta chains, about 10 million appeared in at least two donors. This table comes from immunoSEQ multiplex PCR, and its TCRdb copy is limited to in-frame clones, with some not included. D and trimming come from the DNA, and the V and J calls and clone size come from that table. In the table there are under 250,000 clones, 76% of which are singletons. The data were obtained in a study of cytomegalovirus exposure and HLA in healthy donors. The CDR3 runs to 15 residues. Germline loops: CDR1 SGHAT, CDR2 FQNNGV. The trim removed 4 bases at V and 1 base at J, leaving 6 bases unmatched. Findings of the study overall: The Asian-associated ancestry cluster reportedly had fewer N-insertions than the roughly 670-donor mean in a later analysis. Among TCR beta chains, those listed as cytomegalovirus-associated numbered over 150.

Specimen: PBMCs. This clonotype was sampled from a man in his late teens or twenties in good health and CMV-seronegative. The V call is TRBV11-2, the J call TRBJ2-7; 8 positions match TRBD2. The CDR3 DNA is TGTGCCAGCAGCTCACGGCGGGGGGTTTCCTACGAGCAGTACTTC. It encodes CASSSRRGVSYEQYF. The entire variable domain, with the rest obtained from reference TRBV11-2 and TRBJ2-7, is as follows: EAGVAQSPRYKIIEKRQSVAFWCNPISGHATLYWYQQILGQGPKLLIQFQNNGVVDDSQLPKDRFSAERLKGVDSTLKIQPAKLEDSAVYLCASSSRRGVSYEQYFGPGTRLTVT.